The source of this TCR beta chain is a study of T cells in Graves' hyperthyroidism and ophthalmopathy. General observations from the study: Most clonotypes that expanded in the thyroid above 0.001 also showed up in blood. A 13 V-J model separated ophthalmopathy from stable hyperthyroidism.

TCR beta CDR3 regions were amplified from RNA. The TCR CDR3 was amplified in a first-round RT-PCR using the HTBI primer set. From the multiplex PCR reads, TCRdb called clonotypes with MiXCR, one entry per CDR3 protein. The repertoire holds about 620,000 distinct CDR3 sequences, around 15% seen once, with around 3.9% in the top ten. The authors deemed Graves' hyperthyroidism stable absent ophthalmopathy progression within 18 months. Germline CDR1 and CDR2: DFQATT and SNEGSKA (reference sequence). The length of the CDR3 is 18 residues. The V and J ends lost 1 base and 5 bases, in that order; junction bases with no gene match: 14. A remark on this clonotype: Its antigen remains unidentified.

The chain uses TRBV20-1 and TRBJ2-2, with TRBD2 matching over 9 bases. Material for sequencing was blood. The receptor was derived from a woman younger than 45 with Graves' hyperthyroidism. The CDR3 coding sequence is TGCAGTGCTAGAGGGACGAGACCAGCGGGAGGTTTAACCGGGGAGCTGTTTTTT. It codes for CSARGTRPAGGLTGELFF.